The 32 T cell receptor beta chains reported below all come from one sample, sequenced in a study of cytomegalovirus exposure and HLA in healthy donors. PCR involved 60 Vbeta and 13 Jbeta primers. Libraries were prepared by immunoSEQ multiplex PCR; TCRdb keeps only in-frame clonotypes and omits some of them. The sample has over 150,000 clones, more than 75% seen once. Sequencing input: PBMCs. The receptors derive from a woman in her thirties or forties in good health and CMV-seropositive.

The rearrangement links TRBV18 to TRBJ2-1, with 8 bases aligning to TRBD2. There are 14 residues in the CDR3. V was clipped by 6 bases and J by 8 bases; unmatched bases: 9. Germline V gene data show CDR1 as KGHSH and CDR2 as LQKENI. In DNA form, the CDR3 reads TGTGCCAGCTCTACCCAGCGGGAGAAGGATGAGCAGTTCTTC. The encoded protein is CASSTQREKDEQFF. Full variable domain (remainder filled in from reference TRBV18 and TRBJ2-1): NAGVMQNPRHLVRRRGQEARLRCSPMKGHSHVYWYRQLPEEGLKFMVYLQKENIIDESGMPKERFSAEFPKEGPSILRIQQVVRGDSAAYFCASSTQREKDEQFFGPGTRLTVL.

This chain uses TRBV11-3 with TRBJ2-3; TRBD2 matches at 15 bases. This CDR3 is 14 amino acids long. Per germline, CDR1 SGHNT and CDR2 YENEEA. Trimming removed 5 bases from V and 6 bases from J; junction bases left unmatched: 0. The CDR3 coding sequence is TGTGCCAGCAGCGGGACTAGCGGGAGGGATACGCAGTATTTT. Translating it yields CASSGTSGRDTQYF. The complete variable domain, with remaining parts taken from reference TRBV11-3 and TRBJ2-3, reads EAGVVQSPRYKIIEKKQPVAFWCNPISGHNTLYWYLQNLGQGPELLIRYENEEAVDDSQLPKDRFSAERLKGVDSTLKIQPAELGDSAVYLCASSGTSGRDTQYFGPGTRLTVL.

There are a few counts of this clone. The chain is built from TRBV14 and TRBJ2-1, with D possibly TRBD1 on 5 matching bases. The CDR3 loop spans 13 amino acids. With 2 bases removed from V and 15 bases from J, the gap between germline ends came to 17 bases. CDR1 and CDR2 from the germline V gene are SGHDN and FVKESK. The CDR3 spells CASSQSLGLGRFF. The DNA for the CDR3 is TGTGCCAGCAGCCAATCCCTAGGCCTGGGGCGGTTCTTC.

The chain couples TRBV18 to TRBJ1-1; D remains ambiguous. The V end lost 3 bases, the J end lost 3 bases, and 5 bases lay between the germline ends. Germline V gene lookup returns CDR1 KGHSH and CDR2 LQKENI. CDR3 size: 12 residues. Here the CDR3 DNA reads TGTGCCAGCTCACCTAGATACACTGAAGCTTTCTTT. Translating it yields CASSPRYTEAFF. Combining the CDR3 with reference TRBV18 and TRBJ1-1 gives the whole variable domain NAGVMQNPRHLVRRRGQEARLRCSPMKGHSHVYWYRQLPEEGLKFMVYLQKENIIDESGMPKERFSAEFPKEGPSILRIQQVVRGDSAAYFCASSPRYTEAFFGQGTRLTVV.

The rearrangement joins TRBV14 to TRBJ2-1, with D tentatively TRBD2 (5 bases). Trimming removed 2 bases at V and 2 bases at J, with 13 bases between. The CDR3 length is 16 residues. In germline, CDR1 is SGHDN, CDR2 FVKESK. CDR3 nucleotide sequence: TGTGCCAGCAGCCAACAGTCAGCGGCTGCCTACAATGAGCAGTTCTTC. Translated: CASSQQSAAAYNEQFF.

The chain employs TRBV9 and TRBJ1-3; no firm D call. Per the germline V gene, CDR1 is SGDLS and CDR2 is YYNGEE. V dropped 3 bases and J dropped 1 base, with 8 bases sitting between them. This CDR3 region has 14 residues. In DNA, the CDR3 is TGTGCCAGCAGCGCCAGGACTTCTGGAAACACCATATATTTT. It translates to CASSARTSGNTIYF. Full variable domain (rest looked up from reference TRBV9 and TRBJ1-3): DSGVTQTPKHLITATGQRVTLRCSPRSGDLSVYWYQQSLDQGLQFLIQYYNGEERAKGNILERFSAQQFPDLHSELNLSSLELGDSALYFCASSARTSGNTIYFGEGSWLTVV.

This rearrangement joins TRBV28 to TRBJ2-1, with D unresolved. This CDR3 region has 14 residues. Trimming stripped 6 bases from V and 1 base from J, with 10 bases between. Per germline, CDR1 MDHEN and CDR2 SYDVKM. The CDR3 protein is CASRPAQSYNEQFF. The CDR3 coding sequence is TGTGCCAGCAGGCCAGCGCAATCCTACAATGAGCAGTTCTTC.

This chain links TRBV19 with TRBJ2-2, with TRBD2 matching over 9 bases. The CDR3 extends over 16 amino acids. Per germline, CDR1 LNHDA and CDR2 SQIVND (reference sequence). V dropped 1 base and J dropped 3; count of bases not matched to a gene: 3. CDR3 DNA sequence: TGTGCCAGTAGTATAGGAACTAGCGGGTACACCGGGGAGCTGTTTTTT. This codes for CASSIGTSGYTGELFF.

This sequence joins TRBV7-9 and TRBJ1-2, with D tentatively TRBD1 (6 bases). The CDR3 has 14 residues. Germline-derived CDR1 and CDR2 are SEHNR and FQNEAQ (reference sequence). V gave up 5 bases and J gave up 4 bases, with 14 bases separating them. The CDR3 sequence is CASSIVPGAYGYTF. CDR3 coding DNA: TGTGCCAGCAGCATTGTGCCAGGGGCCTATGGCTACACCTTC.

The V gene is TRBV28, the J gene TRBJ2-1; possible D gene TRBD1, 5 bases. Trimming cost V 1 base and J 9 bases, with 7 bases left between them. Germline V gives CDR1 MDHEN, CDR2 SYDVKM. This CDR3 region has 12 residues. In DNA, the CDR3 is TGTGCCAGCAGTTTATACAGGATTGAGCAGTTCTTC. This gives the protein CASSLYRIEQFF.

This chain links TRBV11-2 with TRBJ2-5; 10 bases match TRBD2. The CDR3 is 16 residues long. Trimming took 1 base from V and 2 from J; bases not matched to a gene: 4. Germline V gene sequence: CDR1 SGHAT, CDR2 FQNNGV. This CDR3 is CASSLGTLAGQETQYF. The CDR3 nucleotides read TGTGCCAGCAGCTTAGGGACACTAGCGGGACAAGAGACCCAGTACTTC. Complete variable domain (other parts from reference TRBV11-2 and TRBJ2-5): EAGVAQSPRYKIIEKRQSVAFWCNPISGHATLYWYQQILGQGPKLLIQFQNNGVVDDSQLPKDRFSAERLKGVDSTLKIQPAKLEDSAVYLCASSLGTLAGQETQYFGPGTRLLVL.

This clone was detected only once. V and J are TRBV7-8 and TRBJ1-1; no definite D call. This CDR3 comprises 14 residues. The germline V gene encodes CDR1 SGHVS and CDR2 FQNEAQ. Trimming cost V 4 bases and J 3 bases, with 12 bases left between them. CDR3 residues: CASSSRVQDTEAFF. Here the CDR3 DNA reads TGTGCCAGCAGCTCCCGTGTTCAGGACACTGAAGCTTTCTTT.

J is TRBJ2-6 and V is TRBV28; 13 positions match TRBD2. V shed 3 bases, J shed 2 bases, and the junction held 1 base outside the gene matches. Germline V gene sequence: CDR1 MDHEN, CDR2 SYDVKM. The CDR3 extends over 17 amino acids. The CDR3 is CASSFGLAGAGANVLTF. The CDR3 coding sequence is TGTGCCAGCAGTTTTGGACTAGCGGGAGCTGGGGCCAACGTCCTGACTTTC.

The rearrangement joins TRBV7-2 to TRBJ1-1; 9 bases are shared with TRBD1. Losses at the gene ends were 2 bases for V and 5 bases for J; bases not matched to a gene: 6. Germline V gives CDR1 SGHTA, CDR2 FQGNSA. This CDR3 has 15 residues. DNA of the CDR3: TGTGCCAGCAGCTTATATGGGACAGGGATGACTGAAGCTTTCTTT. It specifies CASSLYGTGMTEAFF.

The genes are TRBV18 and TRBJ1-2, with TRBD1 as a possible D gene (6 bases). This CDR3 is built from 16 residues. V lost 6 bases to trimming and J lost 8 bases, with 25 bases between them. Germline V lookup: CDR1 KGHSH, CDR2 LQKENI. This chain's CDR3 is CASSTVTGQTLSGYTF. The CDR3 DNA is TGTGCCAGCTCGACCGTAACAGGGCAGACCTTAAGCGGCTACACCTTC.

This clone was detected only once. V gene TRBV19 combines with J gene TRBJ2-3; possibly TRBD1 for D (5 bases). V was clipped by 4 bases and J by 6 bases, with 11 bases between them. The germline V gene encodes CDR1 LNHDA and CDR2 SQIVND (reference sequence). The CDR3 has 13 residues. CDR3 loop: CASSTQGGDTQYF. The CDR3 DNA follows: TGTGCCAGTAGTACCCAGGGTGGGGATACGCAGTATTTT.

The chain has TRBV28 and TRBJ1-3; D unclear. The V end lost 5 bases, the J end lost 0 bases, and 14 bases lay between the germline ends. The CDR3 sequence is 16 residues long. Germline V CDR1 and CDR2: MDHEN, SYDVKM. CDR3 protein: CASSPGGVRSGNTIYF. CDR3 coding DNA: TGTGCCAGCAGTCCCGGCGGAGTTCGCTCTGGAAACACCATATATTTT.

The chain is built from TRBV19 and TRBJ1-1; D is perhaps TRBD1 (5 bases). With 8 bases removed from V and 6 bases from J, the gap between germline ends came to 10 bases. This CDR3 has 11 amino acids. Germline loops: CDR1 LNHDA, CDR2 SQIVND (reference sequence). In DNA, the CDR3 is TGTGCCAGTGATGGAGGGGCTGAAGCTTTCTTT. This translates into CASDGGAEAFF.

The chain employs TRBV4-1 and TRBJ2-3, with TRBD2 identical over 11 bases. The CDR3 is 17 amino acids. Germline V gives CDR1 MGHRA, CDR2 YSYEKL. V lost 3 bases and J lost 0; bases outside the gene matches: 5. This CDR3 reads CASSHIGTSGSTDTQYF. In DNA, the CDR3 is TGCGCCAGCAGCCACATAGGGACTAGCGGAAGCACAGATACGCAGTATTTT.

The V gene is TRBV4-2, the J gene TRBJ2-1, with 11 bases identical to TRBD2. Germline V CDR1 and CDR2: LGHNA, YNFKEQ. V dropped 2 bases and J dropped 9; count of bases not matched to a gene: 9. The CDR3 is 16 amino acids. In DNA, the CDR3 is TGTGCCAGCAGCCAAACAACGACTAGCGGGATCATTGAGCAGTTCTTC. Translated: CASSQTTTSGIIEQFF.

The chain has TRBV6-1 and TRBJ1-1; D may be TRBD1 (6 bases). The germline gives CDR1 MNHNS, CDR2 SASEGT. V was cut by 4 bases and J by 1 base, with 10 bases left in between. The CDR3 loop spans 14 amino acids. CDR3 nucleotide sequence: TGTGCCAGCAGTGCCCGGACAGAGAACACTGAAGCTTTCTTT. Its protein is CASSARTENTEAFF.

In DNA, the CDR3 is TGTGCCAGCAGTGGCAACAGGGGCGGGTGGGAGACCCAGTACTTC. Translated: CASSGNRGGWETQYF. The rearrangement uses TRBV6-1 and TRBJ2-5, with TRBD1 matching 7 bases. V shed 4 bases and J 5 bases; nucleotides not matched to a gene: 10. This CDR3 has 15 amino acids. Per germline, CDR1 MNHNS and CDR2 SASEGT.

J is TRBJ1-1 and V is TRBV9; D not certain. This CDR3 is built from 15 residues. The germline gives CDR1 SGDLS, CDR2 YYNGEE. Trimming removed 0 bases at V and 2 bases at J, with 11 bases between. CDR3 coding DNA: TGTGCCAGCAGCGTAGTGGGCTCCTATAACACTGAAGCTTTCTTT. This translates into CASSVVGSYNTEAFF.

This clone occurred once. The chain combines TRBV5-1 with TRBJ2-1; 12 nucleotides line up with TRBD2. The CDR3 length is 17 residues. CDR1 SGHRS and CDR2 YFSETQ come from the germline V gene. V gave up 4 bases and J gave up 1 base; unmatched junction bases: 6. The CDR3 protein is CASSALTSGGSYNEQFF. In DNA form, the CDR3 reads TGCGCCAGCAGCGCTCTGACTAGCGGGGGATCCTACAATGAGCAGTTCTTC.

V and J are TRBV19 and TRBJ1-2; D is undetermined. The CDR3 contains 16 residues. CDR1 and CDR2 (germline): LNHDA, SQIVND (reference sequence). With 2 bases removed from V and 0 bases from J, the gap between germline ends came to 13 bases. This CDR3 reads CASSIRTGQANYGYTF. CDR3 bases: TGTGCCAGTAGTATAAGGACTGGTCAAGCTAACTATGGCTACACCTTC.

With regard to this clone: Since no conserved phenylalanine or tryptophan closes the CDR3, a read error is the likely cause. No DNA is shown, since the ends of the CDR3 on it are uncertain; the CDR3 is the one TCRdb lists. The gene calls are TRBV28 and TRBJ2-7; TRBD1, as called in the table, went unchecked against the DNA. Germline V gene data show CDR1 as MDHEN and CDR2 as SYDVKM. The CDR3 region is 13 residues in length, termini included. CDR3: CASSTYISGGRSL.

This clone was counted ten times or more. The chain combines TRBV2 with TRBJ1-4; D is uncertain. Trimming shortened V by 8 bases and J by 7 bases, and 11 bases separated the two germline ends. CDR1 SNHLY and CDR2 FYNNEI come from the germline V gene. The CDR3 sequence is 12 residues long. The CDR3 loop is CASGPEGEKLFF. The CDR3 DNA reads as TGTGCCAGCGGGCCCGAAGGTGAAAAACTGTTTTTT.

V gene TRBV29-1 combines with J gene TRBJ2-1; weak D call: TRBD2 (6 bases). Per germline, CDR1 SQVTM and CDR2 ANQGSEA. V was clipped by 6 bases and J by 5 bases, with 14 bases between them. This CDR3 has 13 residues. This CDR3 reads CSVEGRTNNEQFF. The DNA for the CDR3 is TGCAGCGTGGAGGGAAGAACCAACAATGAGCAGTTCTTC.

The V and J genes are TRBV30 and TRBJ1-3; the D is unclear. Germline CDR1 reads GTSNPN; CDR2 reads SVGIG (reference sequence). Trimming removed 6 bases from V and 3 bases from J, with 6 bases in between. The CDR3 sequence is 11 residues long. The CDR3 here is CACRFGNTIYF. DNA for the CDR3: TGTGCCTGTCGGTTTGGAAACACCATATATTTT.

The rearrangement uses TRBV11-2 and TRBJ1-4; TRBD1 might be the D (5 bases). The CDR3 has 14 residues. V lost 7 bases and J lost 7, with 16 bases in between. Germline V gene sequence: CDR1 SGHAT, CDR2 FQNNGV. The CDR3 DNA reads as TGTGCCAGCACCTCCCGGAGGGGAGGTGAAAAACTGTTTTTT. Translating it yields CASTSRRGGEKLFF.

The CDR3 DNA follows: TGTGCCAGCAGTTTAGGGGGAGCGGGAGGGCCACGCATTCAGTACTTC. This encodes CASSLGGAGGPRIQYF. This sequence joins TRBV27 and TRBJ2-4; 10 bases match TRBD2. The CDR3 has 16 amino acids. The V gene end was trimmed by 2 bases and the J gene end by 9 bases; junction bases not matched to a gene: 10. Looked up from germline, CDR1 is MNHEY and CDR2 is SMNVEV (reference sequence).

This clone appeared once. The chain has TRBV2 and TRBJ2-7, with D perhaps matching TRBD2 (5 bases). CDR1 is SNHLY and CDR2 is FYNNEI in the germline V gene. Trimming stripped 5 bases from V and 5 bases from J, with 10 bases between. There are 12 residues in the CDR3. The CDR3 reads CASSLAWNEQYF. For the CDR3, the DNA is TGTGCCAGCAGTCTAGCCTGGAACGAGCAGTACTTC.